This TCR beta chain was captured by sequencing in a study of CD8 T cells in ankylosing spondylitis. The study, taken as a whole, reports: Clones linked with disease were CD8+ and fairly uncommon in the peripheral blood. It was reported that disease-linked clones were significantly enriched in matched ankylosing spondylitis synovial fluid. Reactive arthritis synovial fluid and blood were previously reported to contain some motif variants. Among TCR beta sequences, a motif of several highly homologous variants appeared characteristic of ankylosing spondylitis blood.

Scientists made TCR beta libraries using quantitative 5'-RACE with molecular barcodes. TCRdb reprocessed the 5' RACE reads via MiXCR and lists one record per CDR3 protein. Among 500,000 to 550,000 distinct CDR3 sequences, 10% to 15% were seen once, and the ten largest hold about 6.8%. To note about this clonotype: The antigen remains unidentified.

The CDR3 spans 16 residues. Germline CDR1 and CDR2: MGHRA and YSYEKL. V was cut by 1 base and J by 4 bases, with 13 bases left in between. Source material: blood, either unsorted or a sorted T cell fraction (not recorded which). The chain combines TRBV4-1 with TRBJ2-2, with D possibly TRBD2 on 6 matching bases. The clonotype originates from a male donor with ankylosing spondylitis. CDR3 nucleotide sequence: TGCGCCAGCAGCCAAGTACCGGGGGTGGTCACCGGGGAGCTGTTTTTT. Translating gives CASSQVPGVVTGELFF.